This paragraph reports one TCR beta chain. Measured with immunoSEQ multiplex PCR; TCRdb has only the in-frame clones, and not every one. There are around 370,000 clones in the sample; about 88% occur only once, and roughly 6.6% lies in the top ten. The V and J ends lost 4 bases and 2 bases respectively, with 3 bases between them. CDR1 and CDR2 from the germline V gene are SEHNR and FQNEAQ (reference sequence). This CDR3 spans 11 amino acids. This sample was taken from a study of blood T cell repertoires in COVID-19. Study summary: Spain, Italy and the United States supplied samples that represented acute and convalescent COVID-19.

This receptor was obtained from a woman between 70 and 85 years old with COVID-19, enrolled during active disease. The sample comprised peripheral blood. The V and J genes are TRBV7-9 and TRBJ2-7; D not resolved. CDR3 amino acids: CASSSTYEQYF. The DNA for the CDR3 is TGTGCCAGCAGCTCAACCTACGAGCAGTACTTC. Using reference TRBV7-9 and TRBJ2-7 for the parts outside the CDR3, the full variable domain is DTGVSQNPRHKITKRGQNVTFRCDPISEHNRLYWYRQTLGQGPEFLTYFQNEAQLEKSRLLSDRFSAERPKGSFSTLEIQRTEQGDSAMYLCASSSTYEQYFGPGTRLTVT.